This T cell receptor beta chain emerged from a study of blood T cell repertoires in COVID-19. In the study overall: PBMCs, B-cell-depleted T cells, or T cells were the source of the cDNA or gDNA that made up the material.

Only in-frame clones appear in the TCRdb table, and some are missing; sequencing was by immunoSEQ multiplex PCR. The top ten clones hold around 0.8% of a sample with over 65,000 clones, 75% to 95% of them seen once. V dropped 4 bases and J dropped 4 bases, with 9 bases sitting between them. Germline lookup yields CDR1 LGHDT and CDR2 YNNKEL (reference sequence). The CDR3 totals 13 residues. Sequencing was carried out using peripheral blood. This clonotype was obtained from a woman aged 80 or over with acute or convalescent COVID-19. The V and J genes are TRBV3-1 (or the pseudogene TRBV3-2) and TRBJ2-3; D call uncertain. CDR3 residues: CASSLLISDTQYF. In DNA, the CDR3 is TGTGCCAGCAGCCTTTTAATATCAGATACGCAGTATTTT.